The entry that follows covers one TCR beta chain sequence. Germline V gene sequence: CDR1 MDHEN, CDR2 SYDVKM. The V end lost 6 bases, the J end lost 9 bases, and 23 bases lay between the germline ends. This CDR3 is built from 16 residues. The data stem from a study of cytomegalovirus exposure and HLA in healthy donors. PCR employed 60 Vbeta and 13 Jbeta primers. Data came from immunoSEQ multiplex PCR; TCRdb stores just in-frame clones and leaves some out. In the table there are around 87,000 clones, more than 70% of which are singletons. Sample: PBMCs. This chain joins TRBV28 and TRBJ1-4, with D tentatively TRBD1 (6 bases). The sequence came from a man aged 35-49 years in good health and CMV-seronegative. The CDR3: CASRGGGWTVFKKLFF. The CDR3 nucleotides are TGTGCCAGCAGAGGGGGGGGCTGGACAGTTTTTAAAAAACTGTTTTTT.